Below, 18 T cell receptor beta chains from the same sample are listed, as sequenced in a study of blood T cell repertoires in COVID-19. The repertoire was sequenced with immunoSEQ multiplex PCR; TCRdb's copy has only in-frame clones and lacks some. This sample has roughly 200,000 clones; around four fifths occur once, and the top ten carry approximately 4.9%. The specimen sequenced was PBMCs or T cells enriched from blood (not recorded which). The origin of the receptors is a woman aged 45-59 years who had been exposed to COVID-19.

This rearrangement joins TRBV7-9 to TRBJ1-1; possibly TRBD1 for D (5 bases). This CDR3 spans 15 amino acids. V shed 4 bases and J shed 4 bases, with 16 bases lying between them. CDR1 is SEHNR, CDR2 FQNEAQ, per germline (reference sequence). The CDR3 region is CASSSLGQGGTEAFF. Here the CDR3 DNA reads TGTGCCAGCAGCTCTCTCGGGCAGGGCGGCACTGAAGCTTTCTTT.

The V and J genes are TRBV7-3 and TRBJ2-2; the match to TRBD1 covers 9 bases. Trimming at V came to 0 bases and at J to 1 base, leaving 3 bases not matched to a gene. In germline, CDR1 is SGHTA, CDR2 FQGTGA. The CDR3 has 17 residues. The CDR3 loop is CASSLTAGQGNTGELFF. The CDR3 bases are TGTGCCAGCAGCTTAACCGCGGGACAGGGGAACACCGGGGAGCTGTTTTTT.

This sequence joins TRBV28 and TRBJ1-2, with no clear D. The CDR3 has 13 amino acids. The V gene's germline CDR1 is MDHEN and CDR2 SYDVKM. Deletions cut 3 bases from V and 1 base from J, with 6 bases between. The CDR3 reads CASSFTVNYGYTF. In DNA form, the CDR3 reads TGTGCCAGCAGTTTTACGGTTAACTATGGCTACACCTTC.

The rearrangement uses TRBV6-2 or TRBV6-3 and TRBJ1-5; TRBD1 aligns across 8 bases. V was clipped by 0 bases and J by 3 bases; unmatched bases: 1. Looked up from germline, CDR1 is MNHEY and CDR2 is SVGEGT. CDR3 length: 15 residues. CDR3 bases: TGTGCCAGCAGTTACTCGACAGGGGTCAATCAGCCCCAGCATTTT. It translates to CASSYSTGVNQPQHF.

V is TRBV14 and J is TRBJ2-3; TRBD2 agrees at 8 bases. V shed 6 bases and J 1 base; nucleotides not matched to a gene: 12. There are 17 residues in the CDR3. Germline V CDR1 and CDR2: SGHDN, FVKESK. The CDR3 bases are TGTGCCAGCAGTCGGACCCGAGGAGCGGGGGGCACAGATACGCAGTATTTT. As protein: CASSRTRGAGGTDTQYF. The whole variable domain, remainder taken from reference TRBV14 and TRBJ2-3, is EAGVTQFPSHSVIEKGQTVTLRCDPISGHDNLYWYRRVMGKEIKFLLHFVKESKQDESGMPNNRFLAERTGGTYSTLKVQPAELEDSGVYFCASSRTRGAGGTDTQYFGPGTRLTVL.

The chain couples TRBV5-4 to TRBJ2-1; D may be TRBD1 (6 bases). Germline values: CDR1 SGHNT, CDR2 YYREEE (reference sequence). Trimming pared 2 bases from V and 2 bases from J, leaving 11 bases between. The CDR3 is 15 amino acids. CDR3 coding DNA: TGTGCCAGCAGCTTAGGAACAGGGACCTACAATGAGCAGTTCTTC. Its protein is CASSLGTGTYNEQFF.

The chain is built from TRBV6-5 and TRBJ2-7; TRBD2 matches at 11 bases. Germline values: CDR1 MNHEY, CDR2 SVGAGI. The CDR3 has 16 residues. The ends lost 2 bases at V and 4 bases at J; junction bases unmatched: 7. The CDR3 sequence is CASSYALAGGHYEQYF. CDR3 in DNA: TGTGCCAGCAGTTACGCCTTAGCGGGGGGGCATTACGAGCAGTACTTC.

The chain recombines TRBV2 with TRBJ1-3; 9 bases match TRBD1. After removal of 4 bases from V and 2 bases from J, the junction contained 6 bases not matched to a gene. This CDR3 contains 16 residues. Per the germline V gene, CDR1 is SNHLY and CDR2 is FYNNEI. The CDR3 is CASSAGQGITGNTIYF. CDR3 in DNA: TGTGCCAGCAGTGCCGGACAGGGGATTACTGGAAACACCATATATTTT.

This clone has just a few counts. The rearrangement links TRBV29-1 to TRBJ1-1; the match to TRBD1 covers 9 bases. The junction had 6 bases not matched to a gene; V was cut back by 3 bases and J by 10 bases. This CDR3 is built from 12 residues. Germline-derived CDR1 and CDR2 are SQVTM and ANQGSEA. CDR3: CSVDPGQGTAFF. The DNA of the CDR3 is TGCAGCGTTGATCCCGGACAGGGGACAGCTTTCTTT.

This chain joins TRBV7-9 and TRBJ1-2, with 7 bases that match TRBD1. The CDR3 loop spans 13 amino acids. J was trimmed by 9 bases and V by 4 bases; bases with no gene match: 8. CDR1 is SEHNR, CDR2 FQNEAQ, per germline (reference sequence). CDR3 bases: TGTGCCAGCAGCTGGCGACAGGGCTCAAGCTACACCTTC. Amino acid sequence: CASSWRQGSSYTF.

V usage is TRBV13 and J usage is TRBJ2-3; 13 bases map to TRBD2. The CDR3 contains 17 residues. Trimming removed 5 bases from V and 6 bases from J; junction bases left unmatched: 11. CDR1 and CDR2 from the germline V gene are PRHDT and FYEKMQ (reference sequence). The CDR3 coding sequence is TGTGCCAGCAGCGCCCCGACTAGCGGGGGGCCAGGGGATACGCAGTATTTT. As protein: CASSAPTSGGPGDTQYF.

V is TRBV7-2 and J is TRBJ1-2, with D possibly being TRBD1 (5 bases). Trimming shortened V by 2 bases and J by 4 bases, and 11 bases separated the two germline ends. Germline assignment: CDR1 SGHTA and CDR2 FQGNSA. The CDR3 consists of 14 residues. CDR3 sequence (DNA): TGTGCCAGCAGCTTAAGTGTGCAGGGCTATGGCTACACCTTC. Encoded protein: CASSLSVQGYGYTF.

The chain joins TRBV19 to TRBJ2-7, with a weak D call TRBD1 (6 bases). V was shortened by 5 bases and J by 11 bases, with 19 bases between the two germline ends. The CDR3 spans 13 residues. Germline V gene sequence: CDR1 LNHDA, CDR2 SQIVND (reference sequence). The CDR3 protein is CASSLHLGQSKYF. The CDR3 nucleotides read TGTGCCAGTAGTCTACACCTAGGACAGTCGAAGTACTTC.

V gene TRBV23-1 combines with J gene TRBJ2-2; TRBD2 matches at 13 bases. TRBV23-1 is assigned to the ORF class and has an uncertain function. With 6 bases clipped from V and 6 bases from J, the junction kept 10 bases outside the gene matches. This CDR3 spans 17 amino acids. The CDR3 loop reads CASRLGLAGFRAGELFF. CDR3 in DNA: TGCGCCAGCAGGTTGGGACTAGCGGGGTTTCGGGCCGGGGAGCTGTTTTTT.

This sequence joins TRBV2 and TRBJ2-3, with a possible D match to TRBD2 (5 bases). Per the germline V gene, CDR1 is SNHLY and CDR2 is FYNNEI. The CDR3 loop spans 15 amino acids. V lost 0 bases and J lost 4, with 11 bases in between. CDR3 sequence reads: CASSEAPTRADTQYF. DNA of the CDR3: TGTGCCAGCAGTGAAGCCCCAACTAGGGCAGATACGCAGTATTTT.

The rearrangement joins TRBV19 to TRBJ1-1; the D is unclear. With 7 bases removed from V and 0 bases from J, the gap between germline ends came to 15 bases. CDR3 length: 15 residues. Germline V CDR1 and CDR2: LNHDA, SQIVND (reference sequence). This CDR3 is CASKRADYMNTEAFF. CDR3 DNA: TGTGCCAGTAAACGGGCGGACTACATGAACACTGAAGCTTTCTTT.

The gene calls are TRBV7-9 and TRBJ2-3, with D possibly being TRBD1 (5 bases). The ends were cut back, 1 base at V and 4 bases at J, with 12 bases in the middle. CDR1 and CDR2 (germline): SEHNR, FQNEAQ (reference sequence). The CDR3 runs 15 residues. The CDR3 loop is CASSLVHQGPDTQYF. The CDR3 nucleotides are TGTGCCAGCAGCTTAGTACACCAGGGCCCAGATACGCAGTATTTT.

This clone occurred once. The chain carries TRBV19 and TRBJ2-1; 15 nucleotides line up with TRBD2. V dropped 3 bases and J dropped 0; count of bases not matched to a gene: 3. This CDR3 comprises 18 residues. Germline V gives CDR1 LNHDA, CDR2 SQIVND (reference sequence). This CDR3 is CASSIRTSGGASYNEQFF. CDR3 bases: TGTGCCAGTAGTATCCGGACTAGCGGGGGGGCCTCCTACAATGAGCAGTTCTTC.